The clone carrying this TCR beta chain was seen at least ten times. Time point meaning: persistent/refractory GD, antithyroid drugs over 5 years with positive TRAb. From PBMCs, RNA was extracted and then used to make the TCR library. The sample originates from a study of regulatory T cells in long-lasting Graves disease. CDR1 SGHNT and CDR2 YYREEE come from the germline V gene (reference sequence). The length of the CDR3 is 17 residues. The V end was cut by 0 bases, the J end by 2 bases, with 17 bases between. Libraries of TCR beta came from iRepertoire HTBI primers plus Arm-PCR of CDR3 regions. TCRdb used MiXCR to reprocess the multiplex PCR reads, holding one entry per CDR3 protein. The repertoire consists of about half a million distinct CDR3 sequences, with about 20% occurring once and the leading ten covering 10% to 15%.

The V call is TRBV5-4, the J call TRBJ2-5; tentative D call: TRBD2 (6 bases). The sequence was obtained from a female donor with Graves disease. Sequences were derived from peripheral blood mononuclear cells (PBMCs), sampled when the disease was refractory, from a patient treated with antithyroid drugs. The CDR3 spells CASSLGPGTSDQETQYF. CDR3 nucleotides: TGTGCCAGCAGCTTGGGCCCTGGGACTTCGGATCAAGAGACCCAGTACTTC.